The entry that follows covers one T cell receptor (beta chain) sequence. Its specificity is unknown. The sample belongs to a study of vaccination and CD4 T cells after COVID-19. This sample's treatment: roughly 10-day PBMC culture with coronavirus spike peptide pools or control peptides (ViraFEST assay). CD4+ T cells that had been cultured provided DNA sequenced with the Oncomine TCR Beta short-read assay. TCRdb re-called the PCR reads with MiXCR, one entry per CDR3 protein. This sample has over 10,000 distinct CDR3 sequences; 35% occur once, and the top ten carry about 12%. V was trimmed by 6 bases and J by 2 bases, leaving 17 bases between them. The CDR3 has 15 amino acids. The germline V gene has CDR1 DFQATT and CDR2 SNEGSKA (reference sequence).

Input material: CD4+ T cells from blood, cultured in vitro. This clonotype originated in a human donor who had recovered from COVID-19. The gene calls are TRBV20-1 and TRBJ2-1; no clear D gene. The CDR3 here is CSARTVQAPYNEQFF. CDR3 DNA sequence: TGCAGTGCAAGAACCGTTCAAGCTCCCTACAATGAGCAGTTCTTC.